This T cell receptor (beta chain) is drawn from a study of prognosis after radiotherapy for stage I lung cancer. The CDR3 is made up of 15 amino acids. CDR1 is SEHNR and CDR2 is FQNEAQ in the germline V gene (reference sequence). On this clonotype itself: What it recognizes is unknown. The germline gene is not matched at one end of the junction; a read error may be the cause.

Study-wide results and caveats: Median unique TCR clones dropped from roughly 10,000 to 7,000 after stereotactic body radiation therapy.

It was by two-round multiplex PCR that TCR beta CDR3 was amplified from genomic DNA. The authors ran first-round PCR with primers specific to each TRBV and TRBJ gene. TCRdb redid the calling of the multiplex PCR reads with MiXCR, one entry per CDR3 protein. Of roughly 11,000 distinct CDR3 sequences listed, approximately 53% are singletons. The rearrangement links TRBV7-9 to TRBJ2-1; D possibly corresponds to TRBD2 (5 bases). The sequencing here drew on PBMCs, taken before or after stereotactic body radiation therapy (not recorded which). The origin of this receptor is a donor over 45 with non-small cell lung cancer. CDR3 residues: CDSSPRQRDYNEQFF. CDR3 nucleotides: TGTGACAGCAGCCCCCGCCAGAGGGACTACAATGAGCAGTTCTTC.